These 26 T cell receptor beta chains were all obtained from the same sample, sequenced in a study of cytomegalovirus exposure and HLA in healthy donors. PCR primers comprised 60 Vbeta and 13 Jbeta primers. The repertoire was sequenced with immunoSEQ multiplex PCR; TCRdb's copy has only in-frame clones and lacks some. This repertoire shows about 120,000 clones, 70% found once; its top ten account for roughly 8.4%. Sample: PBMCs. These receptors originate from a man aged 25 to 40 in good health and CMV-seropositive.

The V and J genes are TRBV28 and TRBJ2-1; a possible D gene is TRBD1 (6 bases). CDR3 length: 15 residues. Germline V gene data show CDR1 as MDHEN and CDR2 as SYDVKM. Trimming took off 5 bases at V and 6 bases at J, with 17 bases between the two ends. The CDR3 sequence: CASSPQGSPRNEQFF. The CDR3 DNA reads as TGTGCCAGCAGTCCGCAGGGGTCTCCACGCAATGAGCAGTTCTTC.

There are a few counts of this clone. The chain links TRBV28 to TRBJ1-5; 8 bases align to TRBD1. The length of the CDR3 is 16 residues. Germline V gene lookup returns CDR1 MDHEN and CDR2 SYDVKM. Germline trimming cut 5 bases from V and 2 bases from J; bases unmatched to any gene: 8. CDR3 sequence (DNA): TGTGCCAGCAGTCCCGGGGACAGGAAGGGCAATCAGCCCCAGCATTTT. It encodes CASSPGDRKGNQPQHF.

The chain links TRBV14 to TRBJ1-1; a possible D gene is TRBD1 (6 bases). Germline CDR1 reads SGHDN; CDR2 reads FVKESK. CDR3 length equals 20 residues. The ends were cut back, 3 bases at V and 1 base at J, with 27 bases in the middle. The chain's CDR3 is CASSHHSPGIQGYQNTEAFF. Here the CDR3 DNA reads TGTGCCAGCAGCCACCATTCCCCGGGGATTCAGGGGTATCAGAACACTGAAGCTTTCTTT.

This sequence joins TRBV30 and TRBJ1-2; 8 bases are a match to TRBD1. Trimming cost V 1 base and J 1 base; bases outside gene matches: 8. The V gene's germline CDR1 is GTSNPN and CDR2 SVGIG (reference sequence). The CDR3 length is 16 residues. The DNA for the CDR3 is TGTGCCTGGAGTGGCTTTACAGGGGGTAGTAACTATGGCTACACCTTC. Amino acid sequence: CAWSGFTGGSNYGYTF.

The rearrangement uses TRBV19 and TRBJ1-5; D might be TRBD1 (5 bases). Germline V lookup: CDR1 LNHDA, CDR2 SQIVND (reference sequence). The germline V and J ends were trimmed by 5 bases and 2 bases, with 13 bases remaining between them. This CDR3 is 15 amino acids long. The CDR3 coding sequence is TGTGCCAGTAGTTATGTTGCGGGGGGCAATCAGCCCCAGCATTTT. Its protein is CASSYVAGGNQPQHF.

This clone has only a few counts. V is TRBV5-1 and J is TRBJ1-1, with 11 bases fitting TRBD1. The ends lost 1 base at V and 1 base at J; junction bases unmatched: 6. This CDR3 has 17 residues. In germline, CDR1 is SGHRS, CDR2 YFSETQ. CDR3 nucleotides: TGCGCCAGCAGCTTGTTGGGGACAGGGGGTTGGAACACTGAAGCTTTCTTT. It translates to CASSLLGTGGWNTEAFF.

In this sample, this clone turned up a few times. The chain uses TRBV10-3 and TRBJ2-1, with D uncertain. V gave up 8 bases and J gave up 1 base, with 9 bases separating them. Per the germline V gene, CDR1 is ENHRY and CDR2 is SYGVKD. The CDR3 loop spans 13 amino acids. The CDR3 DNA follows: TGTGCCATCCATACCGGTTCCTACAATGAGCAGTTCTTC. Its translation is CAIHTGSYNEQFF.

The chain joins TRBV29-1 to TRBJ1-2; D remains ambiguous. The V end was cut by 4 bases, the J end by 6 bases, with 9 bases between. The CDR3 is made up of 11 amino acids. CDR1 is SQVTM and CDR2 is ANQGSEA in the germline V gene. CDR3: CSVVRENGYTF. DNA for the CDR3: TGCAGCGTTGTAAGGGAGAATGGCTACACCTTC.

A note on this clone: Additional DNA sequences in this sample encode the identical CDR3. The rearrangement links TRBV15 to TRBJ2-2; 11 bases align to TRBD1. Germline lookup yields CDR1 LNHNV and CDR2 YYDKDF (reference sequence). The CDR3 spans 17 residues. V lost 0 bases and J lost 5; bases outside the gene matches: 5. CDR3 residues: CATSRDAGQGETGELFF. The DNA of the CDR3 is TGTGCCACCAGCAGAGATGCGGGACAGGGGGAAACCGGGGAGCTGTTTTTT.

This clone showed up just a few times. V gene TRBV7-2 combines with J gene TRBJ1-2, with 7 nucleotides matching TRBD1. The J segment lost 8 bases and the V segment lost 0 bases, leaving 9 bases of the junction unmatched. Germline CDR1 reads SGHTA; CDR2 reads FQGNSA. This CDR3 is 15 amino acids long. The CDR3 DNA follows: TGTGCCAGCAGCTTAGCCGGGCAGGGGGGCAACGGCTACACCTTC. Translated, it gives CASSLAGQGGNGYTF.

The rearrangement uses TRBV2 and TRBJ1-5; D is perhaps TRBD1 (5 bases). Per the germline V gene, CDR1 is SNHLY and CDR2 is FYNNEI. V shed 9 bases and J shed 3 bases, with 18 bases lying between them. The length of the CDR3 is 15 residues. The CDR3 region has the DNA TGTGCCAGTCAACGTTATCAGGGCTCCAATCAGCCCCAGCATTTT. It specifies CASQRYQGSNQPQHF.

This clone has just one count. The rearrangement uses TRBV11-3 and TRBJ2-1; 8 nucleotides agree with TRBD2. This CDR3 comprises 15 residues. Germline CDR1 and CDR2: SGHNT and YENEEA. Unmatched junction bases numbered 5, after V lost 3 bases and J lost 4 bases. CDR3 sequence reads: CASSLLAGSYNEQFF. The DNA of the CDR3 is TGTGCCAGCAGCTTGCTAGCGGGCAGTTACAATGAGCAGTTCTTC.

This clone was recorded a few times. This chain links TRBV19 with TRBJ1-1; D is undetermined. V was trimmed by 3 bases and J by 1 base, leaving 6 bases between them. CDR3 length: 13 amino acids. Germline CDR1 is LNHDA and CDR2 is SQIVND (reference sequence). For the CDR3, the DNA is TGTGCCAGTAGTATTTCCAGGAACACTGAAGCTTTCTTT. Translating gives CASSISRNTEAFF.

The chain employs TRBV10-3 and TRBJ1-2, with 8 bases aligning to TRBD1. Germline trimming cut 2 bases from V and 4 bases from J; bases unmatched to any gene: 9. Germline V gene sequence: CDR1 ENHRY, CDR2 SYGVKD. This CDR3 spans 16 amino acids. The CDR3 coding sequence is TGTGCCATCAGTGAGACCGGGACAGGCCCCTTCTATGGCTACACCTTC. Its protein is CAISETGTGPFYGYTF.

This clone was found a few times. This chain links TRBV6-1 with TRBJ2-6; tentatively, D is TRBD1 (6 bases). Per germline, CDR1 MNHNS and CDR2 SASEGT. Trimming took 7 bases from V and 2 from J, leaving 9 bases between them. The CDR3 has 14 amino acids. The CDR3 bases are TGTGCCAGCAAAGACAGGCCTGGGGCCAACGTCCTGACTTTC. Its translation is CASKDRPGANVLTF.

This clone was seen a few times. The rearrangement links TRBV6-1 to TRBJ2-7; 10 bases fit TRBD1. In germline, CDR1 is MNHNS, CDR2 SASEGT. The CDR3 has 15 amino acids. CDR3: CASTEGGGTGDEQYV. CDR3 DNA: TGTGCCAGCACTGAAGGGGGGGGGACAGGGGACGAGCAGTACGTC.

This chain's CDR3 is CASSGLAGTNSYEQYV. As DNA, the CDR3 is TGTGCCAGCAGCGGACTAGCGGGCACAAACTCCTACGAGCAGTACGTC. This chain uses TRBV27 with TRBJ2-7, with TRBD2 matching 11 bases. The V and J ends lost 6 bases and 0 bases, in that order; junction bases with no gene match: 7. Germline-derived CDR1 and CDR2 are MNHEY and SMNVEV (reference sequence). The CDR3 length is 16 residues.

This CDR3 is CASSLTGNTEAFF. As DNA, the CDR3 is TGTGCCAGCAGCCTGACGGGGAACACTGAAGCTTTCTTT. The chain carries TRBV28 and TRBJ1-1; the D is unclear. CDR1 and CDR2 (germline): MDHEN, SYDVKM. CDR3 length equals 13 residues. Trimming pared 6 bases from V and 1 base from J, leaving 9 bases between.

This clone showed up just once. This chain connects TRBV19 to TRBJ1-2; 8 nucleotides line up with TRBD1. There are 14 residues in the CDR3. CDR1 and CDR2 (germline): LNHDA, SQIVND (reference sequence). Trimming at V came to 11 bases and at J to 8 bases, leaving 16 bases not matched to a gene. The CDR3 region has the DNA TGTGCCTCCGAGAACCAGGGGGCACGAGGAGGCTACACCTTC. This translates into CASENQGARGGYTF.

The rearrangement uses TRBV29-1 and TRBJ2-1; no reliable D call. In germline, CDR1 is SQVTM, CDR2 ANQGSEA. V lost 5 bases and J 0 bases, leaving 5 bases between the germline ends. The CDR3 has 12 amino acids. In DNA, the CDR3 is TGCAGCGTTATATACTCCTACAATGAGCAGTTCTTC. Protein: CSVIYSYNEQFF.

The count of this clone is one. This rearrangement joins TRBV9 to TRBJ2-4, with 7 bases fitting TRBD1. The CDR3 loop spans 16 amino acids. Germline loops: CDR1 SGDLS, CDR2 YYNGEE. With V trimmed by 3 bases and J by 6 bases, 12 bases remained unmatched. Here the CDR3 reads CASSASTRDSLNIQYF. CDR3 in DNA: TGTGCCAGCAGCGCGTCCACTCGGGACAGCCTAAACATTCAGTACTTC.

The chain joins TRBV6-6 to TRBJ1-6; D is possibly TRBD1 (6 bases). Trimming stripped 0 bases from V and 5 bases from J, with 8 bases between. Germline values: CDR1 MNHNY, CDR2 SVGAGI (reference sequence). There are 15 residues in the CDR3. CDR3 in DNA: TGTGCCAGCAGTTACTCAGGGGGGGATAATTCACCCCTCCACTTT. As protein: CASSYSGGDNSPLHF.

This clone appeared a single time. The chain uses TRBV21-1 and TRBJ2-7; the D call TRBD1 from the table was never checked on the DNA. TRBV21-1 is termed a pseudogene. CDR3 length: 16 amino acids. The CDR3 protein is CASSTGTADPSYEQYV. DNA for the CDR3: TGTGCCAGCAGCACAGGGACAGCGGATCCCTCCTACGAGCAGTACGTC.

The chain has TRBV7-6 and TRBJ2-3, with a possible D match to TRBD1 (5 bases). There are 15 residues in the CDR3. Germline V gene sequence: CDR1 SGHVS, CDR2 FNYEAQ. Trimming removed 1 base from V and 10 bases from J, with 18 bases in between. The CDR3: CASSLGVQGGVAQYF. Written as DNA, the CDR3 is TGTGCCAGCAGCTTAGGGGTTCAGGGCGGAGTCGCGCAGTATTTT.

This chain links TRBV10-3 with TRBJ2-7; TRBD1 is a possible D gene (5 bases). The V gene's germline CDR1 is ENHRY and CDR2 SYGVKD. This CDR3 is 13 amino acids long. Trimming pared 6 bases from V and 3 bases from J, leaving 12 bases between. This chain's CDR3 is CAISLTDFYEQYF. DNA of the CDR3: TGTGCCATCAGCCTGACAGATTTCTACGAGCAGTACTTC.

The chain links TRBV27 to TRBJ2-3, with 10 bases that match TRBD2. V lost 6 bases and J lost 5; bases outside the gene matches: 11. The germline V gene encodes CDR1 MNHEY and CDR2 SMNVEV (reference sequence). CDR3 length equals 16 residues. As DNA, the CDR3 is TGTGCCAGCAGCCTCAGCGGGAGGGGCGGTAGAGATACGCAGTATTTT. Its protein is CASSLSGRGGRDTQYF.